A single sample is the source of the 25 T cell receptor beta chains below, sequenced in a study of a mutant IDH1 vaccine in newly diagnosed glioma. The protocol was immunoSEQ multiplex PCR, while the TCRdb copy is restricted to in-frame clones and leaves out a portion. The data show 40,000 to 60,000 clones, with approximately 79% seen just once and roughly 6.8% held by the top ten. Noted time point: week 35, safety follow-up. Each dose of the vaccine consisted of 300 ug of mutant IDH1 20-mer peptide, with topical imiquimod. Their antigens are not known. The material sequenced was PBMCs, taken from a glioma patient whose treatment included an IDH1 peptide vaccine. Receptors originate from a man aged 35-49 years with glioma.

This chain joins TRBV2 and TRBJ2-3; D is ambiguous. This CDR3 has 11 residues. V shed 8 bases and J shed 6 bases, with 9 bases lying between them. Germline loops: CDR1 SNHLY, CDR2 FYNNEI. CDR3 in DNA: TGTGCCAGCGGGGATCTGGATACGCAGTATTTT. Its translation is CASGDLDTQYF.

The sample holds one count of this clone. The CDR3 protein is CASSLGQGAYNEQFF. DNA for the CDR3: TGCGCCAGCAGCTTGGGGCAGGGGGCCTACAATGAGCAGTTCTTC. The V and J genes are TRBV5-1 and TRBJ2-1, with 7 bases identical to TRBD1. The CDR3 is 15 amino acids. In germline, CDR1 is SGHRS, CDR2 YFSETQ. V dropped 0 bases and J dropped 2; count of bases not matched to a gene: 2. The whole variable domain, remainder taken from reference TRBV5-1 and TRBJ2-1, is KAGVTQTPRYLIKTRGQQVTLSCSPISGHRSVSWYQQTPGQGLQFLFEYFSETQRNKGNFPGRFSGRQFSNSRSEMNVSTLELGDSALYLCASSLGQGAYNEQFFGPGTRLTVL.

The V and J genes are TRBV10-1 and TRBJ1-5; 7 bases are a match to TRBD1. The CDR3 is 14 amino acids. From germline, CDR1 is WNHNN and CDR2 SYGVQD (reference sequence). Trimming at V came to 4 bases and at J to 3 bases, leaving 3 bases not matched to a gene. CDR3 nucleotides: TGCGCCAGCAGTGGGGGACAGACCAATCAGCCCCAGCATTTT. It codes for CASSGGQTNQPQHF.

The J gene is TRBJ2-5, the V gene TRBV11-2; D is uncertain. V was shortened by 4 bases and J by 5 bases, with 14 bases between the two germline ends. This CDR3 comprises 14 residues. Germline assignment: CDR1 SGHAT and CDR2 FQNNGV. CDR3 nucleotide sequence: TGTGCCAGCAGCTCCACCCAGGCTAGGGAGACCCAGTACTTC. It yields the protein CASSSTQARETQYF.

This clone has only a few counts. In DNA, the CDR3 is TGTGCCAGCAGTGACTCGAGCCGCCCCTCAGGAAAACTGTTTTTT. The encoded protein is CASSDSSRPSGKLFF. V gene TRBV6-4 combines with J gene TRBJ1-4, with no clear D. CDR1 and CDR2 from the germline V gene are MRHNA and SNTAGT. This CDR3 has 15 amino acids. Between the trimmed V and J ends, which lost 0 bases and 10 bases, there was a span of 15 bases.

V usage is TRBV10-2 and J usage is TRBJ2-7, with unresolved D. This CDR3 region has 15 residues. The germline V gene encodes CDR1 WSHSY and CDR2 SAAADI. The germline V and J ends were trimmed by 4 bases and 1 base, with 14 bases remaining between them. The CDR3 spells CASSGAPVLSYEQYF. CDR3 DNA sequence: TGCGCCAGCAGTGGGGCCCCGGTACTGTCCTACGAGCAGTACTTC.

The gene calls are TRBV2 and TRBJ2-1; the D gene is possibly TRBD1 (7 bases). Germline V gene data show CDR1 as SNHLY and CDR2 as FYNNEI. The CDR3 totals 14 residues. V was trimmed by 7 bases and J by 7 bases, leaving 17 bases between them. CDR3 sequence: CASIVEGAGNEQFF. CDR3 coding DNA: TGTGCCAGCATTGTGGAGGGGGCGGGTAATGAGCAGTTCTTC.

The V and J genes are TRBV27 and TRBJ2-4; weak D call: TRBD1 (5 bases). V was trimmed by 2 bases and J by 8 bases, leaving 13 bases between them. Germline loops: CDR1 MNHEY, CDR2 SMNVEV (reference sequence). This CDR3 has 14 amino acids. The CDR3 sequence: CASSLDGRAHIQYF. The CDR3 DNA is TGTGCCAGCAGTTTAGATGGCAGGGCCCACATTCAGTACTTC.

This clone was detected once. The V and J genes are TRBV2 and TRBJ2-4; D is possibly TRBD1 or TRBD2 (6 bases each). This CDR3 region has 16 residues. V was clipped by 6 bases and J by 3 bases, with 18 bases between them. Per the germline V gene, CDR1 is SNHLY and CDR2 is FYNNEI. The CDR3 region is CASRGLTGRDKNIQYF. CDR3 in DNA: TGTGCCAGCAGGGGACTGACAGGAAGGGACAAAAACATTCAGTACTTC.

V is TRBV19 and J is TRBJ1-4; TRBD1 might be the D (5 bases). V lost 6 bases, J lost 5 bases, and 13 bases lay in between. Germline V gene sequence: CDR1 LNHDA, CDR2 SQIVND (reference sequence). CDR3 length: 14 residues. The CDR3 region is CASRGRDGNEKLFF. In DNA form, the CDR3 reads TGTGCCAGTAGAGGCCGGGACGGGAATGAAAAACTGTTTTTT. Using reference TRBV19 and TRBJ1-4 for the parts outside the CDR3, the full variable domain is DGGITQSPKYLFRKEGQNVTLSCEQNLNHDAMYWYRQDPGQGLRLIYYSQIVNDFQKGDIAEGYSVSREKKESFPLTVTSAQKNPTAFYLCASRGRDGNEKLFFGSGTQLSVL.

V usage is TRBV7-2 and J usage is TRBJ1-4, with unresolved D. V gave up 5 bases and J gave up 5 bases, with 15 bases separating them. The CDR3 runs to 15 residues. Germline values: CDR1 SGHTA, CDR2 FQGNSA. This CDR3 is CASSRKHTGNEKLFF. As DNA, the CDR3 is TGTGCCAGCAGCCGAAAACATACTGGGAATGAAAAACTGTTTTTT.

The chain uses TRBV6-1 and TRBJ1-5; 7 nucleotides align to TRBD1. This CDR3 has 15 amino acids. Trimming took 6 bases from V and 2 from J; bases not matched to a gene: 7. CDR1 MNHNS and CDR2 SASEGT come from the germline V gene. CDR3 loop: CASSLQGFGNQPQHF. The CDR3 region has the DNA TGTGCCAGCAGCCTACAGGGGTTCGGCAATCAGCCCCAGCATTTT.

The rearrangement uses TRBV7-9 and TRBJ2-7; possible D gene TRBD1, 5 bases. Germline CDR1 SEHNR, CDR2 FQNEAQ (reference sequence). The CDR3 is made up of 14 amino acids. The V end lost 5 bases, the J end lost 5 bases, and 16 bases lay between the germline ends. The CDR3 loop reads CASSPSGRANEQYF. The CDR3 DNA is TGTGCCAGCAGCCCGTCAGGCAGGGCAAACGAGCAGTACTTC.

The chain has TRBV6-4 and TRBJ1-1; D unresolved. CDR1 is MRHNA and CDR2 is SNTAGT in the germline V gene. This CDR3 has 13 residues. V dropped 6 bases and J dropped 1 base, with 9 bases sitting between them. CDR3 DNA sequence: TGTGCCAGCAGCCTGGAGGGGAACACTGAAGCTTTCTTT. Protein: CASSLEGNTEAFF.

The CDR3 DNA follows: TGTGCCAGCACGCTGGACAGGGGAGACTATGGCTACACCTTC. Translated, it gives CASTLDRGDYGYTF. This chain connects TRBV5-4 to TRBJ1-2; 9 bases align to TRBD1. The CDR3 is made up of 14 amino acids. The J segment lost 3 bases and the V segment lost 6 bases, leaving 6 bases of the junction unmatched. Germline CDR1 is SGHNT and CDR2 is YYREEE (reference sequence).

V is TRBV4-2 and J is TRBJ2-1; 7 positions agree with TRBD2. The ends lost 2 bases at V and 7 bases at J; junction bases unmatched: 11. Per the germline V gene, CDR1 is LGHNA and CDR2 is YNFKEQ. The CDR3 loop spans 16 amino acids. The CDR3 loop is CASSQSVAGVLNEQFF. In DNA form, the CDR3 reads TGTGCCAGCAGCCAAAGTGTTGCGGGGGTTCTAAATGAGCAGTTCTTC.

CDR3 loop: CASSSQSTGSTYEQYF. The CDR3 bases are TGCGCCAGCAGCTCCCAATCGACAGGGTCTACCTACGAGCAGTACTTC. V and J are TRBV5-1 and TRBJ2-7, with TRBD1 identical over 7 bases. J was trimmed by 2 bases and V by 3 bases; bases with no gene match: 11. CDR3 length: 16 residues. CDR1 is SGHRS, CDR2 YFSETQ, per germline.

The rearrangement uses TRBV7-9 and TRBJ1-4; D perhaps matches TRBD1 (5 bases). Trimming pared 5 bases from V and 6 bases from J, leaving 10 bases between. Germline V gives CDR1 SEHNR, CDR2 FQNEAQ (reference sequence). The CDR3 has 13 residues. CDR3 sequence (DNA): TGTGCCAGCAGCCTAAAGACAGATGAAAAACTGTTTTTT. Translated: CASSLKTDEKLFF.

The CDR3 is CASSQDVAGNRYEQYF. The CDR3 DNA sequence: TGTGCCAGCAGCCAAGATGTAGCGGGGAATAGGTACGAGCAGTACTTC. V is TRBV4-2 and J is TRBJ2-7; 8 bases line up with TRBD2. Germline lookup yields CDR1 LGHNA and CDR2 YNFKEQ. V shed 0 bases, J shed 4 bases, and the junction held 8 bases outside the gene matches. The CDR3 loop spans 16 amino acids.

This sequence joins TRBV27 and TRBJ1-6; a possible D gene is TRBD1 (5 bases). Germline lookup yields CDR1 MNHEY and CDR2 SMNVEV (reference sequence). The V end was cut by 0 bases, the J end by 9 bases, with 21 bases between. This CDR3 is built from 18 residues. The CDR3 is CASSLSGGSGFGISPLHF. The CDR3 DNA follows: TGTGCCAGCAGTTTATCTGGGGGATCGGGGTTCGGGATTTCACCCCTCCACTTT.

V and J are TRBV2 and TRBJ2-7; TRBD1 matches at 7 bases. This CDR3 has 15 residues. Germline CDR1 SNHLY, CDR2 FYNNEI. The V and J ends lost 3 bases and 6 bases, in that order; junction bases with no gene match: 11. The CDR3 protein is CASSEWQGVGGEQYF. The CDR3, as DNA: TGTGCCAGCAGTGAGTGGCAGGGGGTGGGCGGCGAGCAGTACTTC.

The chain combines TRBV5-6 with TRBJ1-2; D gene ambiguous. The ends were cut back, 0 bases at V and 2 bases at J, with 8 bases in the middle. CDR3 length: 14 amino acids. CDR1 SGHDT and CDR2 YYEEEE come from the germline V gene. CDR3 amino acids: CASSLGSANYGYTF. The CDR3, as DNA: TGTGCCAGCAGCTTGGGCAGTGCGAACTATGGCTACACCTTC.

The chain has TRBV5-4 and TRBJ2-5; 13 bases agree with TRBD2. This CDR3 comprises 14 residues. J was trimmed by 10 bases and V by 4 bases; bases with no gene match: 7. CDR1 and CDR2 from the germline V gene are SGHNT and YYREEE (reference sequence). This CDR3 is CASSDVTSGGDQYF. CDR3 sequence (DNA): TGTGCCAGCAGCGACGTTACTAGCGGGGGGGACCAGTACTTC.

This clone showed up just a few times. The CDR3 sequence: CATLSSISGELFF. DNA of the CDR3: TGTGCCACCCTCTCTTCTATATCCGGGGAGCTGTTTTTT. The genes are TRBV7-9 and TRBJ2-2; D not certain. The CDR3 is 13 amino acids. In germline, CDR1 is SEHNR, CDR2 FQNEAQ (reference sequence). The ends were cut back, 10 bases at V and 6 bases at J, with 15 bases in the middle.

The chain joins TRBV10-2 to TRBJ2-3; D gene unclear. Germline V gives CDR1 WSHSY, CDR2 SAAADI. This CDR3 contains 11 residues. V was pared by 8 bases and J by 2 bases, with 5 bases between. The CDR3 DNA is TGCGCCAGCGCGCTCACAGATACGCAGTATTTT. Protein: CASALTDTQYF.